One and the same sample provided the 27 T cell receptor beta chains below, sequenced in a study of cytomegalovirus exposure and HLA in healthy donors. Primers for the PCR totalled 60 Vbeta and 13 Jbeta. Produced via immunoSEQ multiplex PCR; TCRdb's table is partial and in-frame only. The repertoire table contains about 160,000 clones. Sequencing was performed on PBMCs. These TCRs come from a man aged 25-45 years in good health and CMV-seronegative.

The chain couples TRBV19 to TRBJ2-1; possible D gene TRBD1, 5 bases. The V and J ends lost 0 bases and 9 bases respectively, with 12 bases between them. From germline, CDR1 is LNHDA and CDR2 SQIVND (reference sequence). The CDR3 covers 14 residues. CDR3: CASSIDRQGGEQFF. The CDR3 DNA reads TGTGCCAGTAGTATAGATCGCCAGGGTGGTGAGCAGTTCTTC.

The chain carries TRBV18 and TRBJ1-1; D remains ambiguous. CDR3 length: 14 residues. Trimming cost V 5 bases and J 3 bases, with 13 bases left between them. CDR1 and CDR2 (germline): KGHSH, LQKENI. CDR3 sequence reads: CASSEAALDTEAFF. The CDR3 DNA follows: TGTGCCAGCTCAGAGGCGGCCCTCGACACTGAAGCTTTCTTT.

The chain couples TRBV2 to TRBJ1-2; 10 nucleotides align to TRBD1. The germline V gene encodes CDR1 SNHLY and CDR2 FYNNEI. The CDR3 is 15 residues long. V lost 6 bases, J lost 6 bases, and 10 bases stayed unmatched. Here the CDR3 reads CASRSDRGRFNGYTF. As DNA, the CDR3 is TGTGCCAGCAGGTCCGACAGGGGGCGATTTAATGGCTACACCTTC.

This rearrangement joins TRBV7-9 to TRBJ2-7; D possibly corresponds to TRBD2 (6 bases). Per the germline V gene, CDR1 is SEHNR and CDR2 is FQNEAQ (reference sequence). V was pared by 5 bases and J by 0 bases, with 20 bases between. This CDR3 spans 17 amino acids. CDR3 DNA: TGTGCCAGCAGCGGGATGGGGGGACTGCCTGGCTCCTACGAGCAGTACTTC. Protein: CASSGMGGLPGSYEQYF. The entire variable domain, with the rest obtained from reference TRBV7-9 and TRBJ2-7, is as follows: DTGVSQNPRHKITKRGQNVTFRCDPISEHNRLYWYRQTLGQGPEFLTYFQNEAQLEKSRLLSDRFSAERPKGSFSTLEIQRTEQGDSAMYLCASSGMGGLPGSYEQYFGPGTRLTVT.

This rearrangement joins TRBV7-3 to TRBJ2-3, with 8 bases aligning to TRBD2. The CDR3 consists of 15 residues. Trimming cost V 2 bases and J 4 bases; bases outside gene matches: 5. Germline values: CDR1 SGHTA, CDR2 FQGTGA. The CDR3 sequence: CASSLGPGGADTQYF. The CDR3 DNA reads as TGTGCCAGCAGCTTAGGGCCCGGGGGGGCAGATACGCAGTATTTT.

The chain links TRBV5-1 to TRBJ2-1, with 14 bases fitting TRBD2. This CDR3 region has 19 residues. Trimming removed 3 bases from V and 4 bases from J; junction bases left unmatched: 12. The germline V gene has CDR1 SGHRS and CDR2 YFSETQ. Here the CDR3 reads CASSSSGGTSGSPYNEQFF. The CDR3 region has the DNA TGCGCCAGCAGCTCCTCGGGGGGGACTAGCGGGAGCCCATACAATGAGCAGTTCTTC.

The chain uses TRBV15 and TRBJ1-2, with D uncertain. The CDR3 is 14 amino acids. Per the germline V gene, CDR1 is LNHNV and CDR2 is YYDKDF (reference sequence). V lost 2 bases and J 8 bases, leaving 15 bases between the germline ends. For the CDR3, the DNA is TGTGCCACCAGCAGAAGAGGGAACTTCGGGGGCTACACCTTC. It encodes CATSRRGNFGGYTF. Full variable domain (missing parts from reference TRBV15 and TRBJ1-2): DAMVIQNPRYQVTQFGKPVTLSCSQTLNHNVMYWYQQKSSQAPKLLFHYYDKDFNNEADTPDNFQSRRPNTSFCFLDIRSPGLGDTAMYLCATSRRGNFGGYTFGSGTRLTVV.

The J gene is TRBJ2-7, the V gene TRBV27, with D maybe TRBD1 (6 bases). The germline V and J ends were trimmed by 3 bases and 0 bases, with 12 bases remaining between them. The CDR3 has 15 amino acids. Germline CDR1 MNHEY, CDR2 SMNVEV (reference sequence). The CDR3 here is CASSLAGTLSYEQYF. CDR3 bases: TGTGCCAGCAGTTTGGCTGGGACACTCTCCTACGAGCAGTACTTC.

The J gene is TRBJ2-2, the V gene TRBV14, with a tentative D call TRBD2 (5 bases). Germline CDR1 reads SGHDN; CDR2 reads FVKESK. The CDR3 contains 16 residues. V was cut by 4 bases and J by 4 bases, with 16 bases left in between. This CDR3 is CASSPLGVSSTGELFF. The CDR3 DNA follows: TGTGCCAGCAGCCCCCTCGGGGTATCAAGCACCGGGGAGCTGTTTTTT.

The gene calls are TRBV5-1 and TRBJ2-7; TRBD1 aligns across 9 bases. After removal of 3 bases from V and 2 bases from J, the junction contained 0 bases not matched to a gene. The CDR3 sequence is 13 residues long. Germline CDR1 SGHRS, CDR2 YFSETQ. The CDR3 DNA is TGCGCCAGCAGCTGGACAGGGGCCTACGAGCAGTACTTC. Translation gives CASSWTGAYEQYF.

With regard to this clone: One end of the junction fails to match germline, which may point to a read error. V gene TRBV2 combines with J gene TRBJ2-1; TRBD1 might be the D (6 bases). The CDR3 is 15 residues long. The germline gives CDR1 SNHLY, CDR2 FYNNEI. The CDR3 sequence: CASSFGTPSDNEQFF. CDR3 DNA sequence: TGTGCCAGCAGCTTCGGGACACCCTCCGACAATGAGCAGTTCTTC.

V usage is TRBV11-3 and J usage is TRBJ2-7; 8 nucleotides agree with TRBD1. The length of the CDR3 is 14 residues. Germline CDR1 and CDR2: SGHNT and YENEEA. The trim removed 5 bases at V and 5 bases at J, leaving 8 bases unmatched. CDR3 amino acids: CASSPLDREDEQYF. CDR3 nucleotides: TGTGCCAGCAGCCCACTGGACAGGGAAGACGAGCAGTACTTC.

The chain couples TRBV19 to TRBJ2-4; TRBD2 matches at 14 bases. Trimming at V came to 3 bases and at J to 0 bases, leaving 4 bases not matched to a gene. The CDR3 runs 18 residues. CDR1 is LNHDA and CDR2 is SQIVND in the germline V gene (reference sequence). CDR3: CASSMGLAGALAKNIQYF. For the CDR3, the DNA is TGTGCCAGTAGTATGGGACTAGCGGGGGCCCTAGCCAAAAACATTCAGTACTTC.

The J gene is TRBJ2-1, the V gene TRBV6-4; 10 nucleotides line up with TRBD2. The CDR3 is 15 residues long. The germline CDR1 and CDR2 sequences are MRHNA and SNTAGT. V trimming: 4 bases; J trimming: 6 bases; junction bases outside the gene matches: 6. The DNA of the CDR3 is TGTGCCAGCAGTGGTCAGCGGGAGGGACGCAATGAGCAGTTCTTC. This gives the protein CASSGQREGRNEQFF.

V usage is TRBV7-2 and J usage is TRBJ2-1, with D uncertain. The CDR3 runs to 14 residues. Germline V gene sequence: CDR1 SGHTA, CDR2 FQGNSA. Deletions cut 2 bases from V and 6 bases from J, with 11 bases between. The CDR3, as DNA: TGTGCCAGCAGCTTAACTATGACGGGCAATGAGCAGTTCTTC. Residues: CASSLTMTGNEQFF.

The rearrangement links TRBV5-1 to TRBJ2-7; D uncertain. V lost 0 bases to trimming and J lost 2 bases, with 21 bases between them. The CDR3 extends over 18 amino acids. Germline assignment: CDR1 SGHRS and CDR2 YFSETQ. CDR3 sequence reads: CASSLGQTARYQTYEQYF. DNA for the CDR3: TGCGCCAGCAGCTTGGGACAAACGGCCCGATACCAAACCTACGAGCAGTACTTC.

The chain couples TRBV11-2 to TRBJ2-3; 7 bases align to TRBD2. The V segment lost 0 bases and the J segment 3 bases; nucleotides outside the gene matches: 6. Germline CDR1 reads SGHAT; CDR2 reads FQNNGV. The CDR3 length is 16 residues. CDR3 amino acids: CASSLDLGGRTDTQYF. As DNA, the CDR3 is TGTGCCAGCAGCTTAGATCTTGGCGGGAGAACAGATACGCAGTATTTT.

This chain joins TRBV5-6 and TRBJ2-1, with 10 positions matching TRBD2. The junction had 14 bases not matched to a gene; V was cut back by 4 bases and J by 7 bases. CDR1 is SGHDT, CDR2 YYEEEE, per germline. This CDR3 is built from 17 residues. DNA for the CDR3: TGTGCCAGCAGCGGGCCTCTAGCGGGAGAGCGAAGGAATGAGCAGTTCTTC. It yields the protein CASSGPLAGERRNEQFF.

V and J are TRBV9 and TRBJ2-5, with 8 bases fitting TRBD1. V lost 4 bases to trimming and J lost 5 bases; unmatched junction nucleotides: 13. The CDR3 contains 16 residues. CDR1 and CDR2 (germline): SGDLS, YYNGEE. CDR3 in DNA: TGTGCCAGCAGCCCGGAGGCAGGGGGCGCGTGGGAGACCCAGTACTTC. Translating gives CASSPEAGGAWETQYF.

The chain carries TRBV6-4 and TRBJ2-1; 8 bases map to TRBD1. With V trimmed by 4 bases and J by 9 bases, 5 bases remained unmatched. Germline assignment: CDR1 MRHNA and CDR2 SNTAGT. This CDR3 comprises 13 residues. DNA for the CDR3: TGTGCCAGCAGTGGGCAGGGGGCGGTTGAGCAGTTCTTC. Amino acids: CASSGQGAVEQFF.

The CDR3 DNA follows: TGCGCCAGCAGCTCGGGACAGGGCTCCTACAATGAGCAGTTCTTC. This gives the protein CASSSGQGSYNEQFF. The chain combines TRBV5-1 with TRBJ2-1; 9 nucleotides align to TRBD1. Trimming removed 3 bases from V and 0 bases from J; junction bases left unmatched: 1. The CDR3 runs to 15 residues. Per germline, CDR1 SGHRS and CDR2 YFSETQ. The whole variable domain, remainder taken from reference TRBV5-1 and TRBJ2-1, is KAGVTQTPRYLIKTRGQQVTLSCSPISGHRSVSWYQQTPGQGLQFLFEYFSETQRNKGNFPGRFSGRQFSNSRSEMNVSTLELGDSALYLCASSSGQGSYNEQFFGPGTRLTVL.

This chain uses TRBV4-1 with TRBJ1-2, with TRBD1 identical over 7 bases. Germline CDR1 and CDR2: MGHRA and YSYEKL. Losses at the gene ends were 0 bases for V and 3 bases for J; bases not matched to a gene: 4. This CDR3 has 15 residues. For the CDR3, the DNA is TGCGCCAGCAGCCAAGAAGGCAGGGGGGACTATGGCTACACCTTC. It translates to CASSQEGRGDYGYTF.

The DNA for the CDR3 is TGCGCCAGCGCCCGAATAGCGGGAACAACCGCAGATACGCAGTATTTT. As protein: CASARIAGTTADTQYF. V and J are TRBV10-1 and TRBJ2-3, with 8 bases lining up with TRBD2. After removal of 8 bases from V and 4 bases from J, the junction contained 14 bases not matched to a gene. Germline CDR1 is WNHNN and CDR2 is SYGVQD (reference sequence). CDR3 length: 16 amino acids.

CDR3 bases: TGCGCCAGCAGCTTGACAGGGAATAGCAATCAGCCCCAGCATTTT. Protein: CASSLTGNSNQPQHF. J is TRBJ1-5 and V is TRBV5-1, with a possible D match to TRBD1 (6 bases). V gave up 1 base and J gave up 0 bases, with 8 bases separating them. The V gene's germline CDR1 is SGHRS and CDR2 YFSETQ. This CDR3 spans 15 amino acids.

This chain connects TRBV7-2 to TRBJ2-4; possible D gene TRBD2, 6 bases. This CDR3 comprises 16 residues. The V gene's germline CDR1 is SGHTA and CDR2 FQGNSA. V lost 5 bases, J lost 9 bases, and 23 bases lay in between. Here the CDR3 DNA reads TGTGCCAGCAGCCCCGGCGTGGAGGGAGGATTGAGCATTCAGTACTTC. Protein product: CASSPGVEGGLSIQYF.

The J gene is TRBJ2-5, the V gene TRBV11-3, with D maybe TRBD1 (6 bases). V was pared by 1 base and J by 2 bases, with 8 bases between. The CDR3 runs 14 residues. Per the germline V gene, CDR1 is SGHNT and CDR2 is YENEEA. Here the CDR3 DNA reads TGTGCCAGCAGCTTAGGGACAGAACAAGAGACCCAGTACTTC. It translates to CASSLGTEQETQYF.

V and J are TRBV7-9 and TRBJ2-7; TRBD2 matches 8 bases. J lost 1 base, V lost 3 bases, and 2 bases had no gene match. The germline CDR1 and CDR2 sequences are SEHNR and FQNEAQ (reference sequence). The CDR3 totals 14 residues. CDR3 in amino acids: CASSLGLGSYEQYF. The CDR3 DNA is TGTGCCAGCAGCTTGGGACTAGGGTCCTACGAGCAGTACTTC.